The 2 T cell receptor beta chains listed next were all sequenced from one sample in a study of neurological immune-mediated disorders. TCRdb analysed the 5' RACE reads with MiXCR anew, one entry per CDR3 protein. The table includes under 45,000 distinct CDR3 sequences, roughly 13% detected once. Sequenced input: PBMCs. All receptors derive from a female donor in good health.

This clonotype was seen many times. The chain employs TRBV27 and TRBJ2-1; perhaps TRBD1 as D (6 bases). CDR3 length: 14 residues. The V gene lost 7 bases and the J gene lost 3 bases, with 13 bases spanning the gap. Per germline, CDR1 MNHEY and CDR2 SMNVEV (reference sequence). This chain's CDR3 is CASKGHANYNEQFF. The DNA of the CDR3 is TGTGCCAGCAAGGGACACGCGAACTACAATGAGCAGTTCTTC.

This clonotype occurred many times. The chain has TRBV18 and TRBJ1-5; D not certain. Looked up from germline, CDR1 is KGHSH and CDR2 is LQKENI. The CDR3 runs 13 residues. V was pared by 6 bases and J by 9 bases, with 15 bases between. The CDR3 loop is CASSERGSPPQHF. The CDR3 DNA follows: TGTGCCAGCTCCGAACGCGGGTCGCCGCCCCAGCATTTT.